This TCR beta chain was documented in a study of kidney transplant recipient with SARS-CoV-2 infection. Via MiXCR, TCRdb re-called the reads, giving one row per CDR3 protein. This sample has some 220,000 distinct CDR3 sequences, with 25% to 30% found just once. Here the sequenced sample was a blood sample, taken at baseline and on day 111 from a kidney transplant recipient. This TCR was sampled from a male patient between 25 and 39 years old who had COVID-19 and was a kidney transplant recipient. The graft donor may have contributed some T cells.

The DNA for the CDR3 is TGCAGTGCTAGAGATGAGGGTAGCGGGACTCAAGAGACCCAGTACTTC. Its protein is CSARDEGSGTQETQYF. The genes are TRBV20-1 and TRBJ2-5, with 8 bases aligning to TRBD2. CDR1 is DFQATT and CDR2 is SNEGSKA in the germline V gene (reference sequence). V was pared by 0 bases and J by 2 bases, with 8 bases of the junction left unmatched. The CDR3 extends over 16 amino acids.